Below, one T cell receptor beta chain is given with its context. Its antigen is unidentified. The data were obtained in a study of CXCR4 blockade with PD-1 therapy in pancreatic cancer. The study's findings and limits: Tumors were clonally expanded, mean about 0.14 versus 0.05 in healthy blood. Without paired alpha-beta data, shared specificity of dominant clones is unconfirmed. Convergent selection by common tumor antigens was suggested by nucleotide rearrangement counts.

The V gene's germline CDR1 is SNHLY and CDR2 FYNNEI. The CDR3 covers 13 residues. With 6 bases removed from V and 9 bases from J, the gap between germline ends came to 15 bases. Libraries were prepared by immunoSEQ multiplex PCR; TCRdb keeps only in-frame clonotypes and omits some of them. This sample has 5,000 to 6,500 clones, with 35% to 45% found just once. No neoadjuvant therapy was given before resection to the patients supplying these archived tumor blocks. This chain connects TRBV2 to TRBJ2-1; D unresolved. Sequenced input: tumor tissue. The receptor's source is a human donor with pancreatic ductal adenocarcinoma. The CDR3 is CASRVDLPGEQFF. In nucleotides, the CDR3 is TGTGCCAGCAGGGTTGACTTGCCAGGTGAGCAGTTCTTC.